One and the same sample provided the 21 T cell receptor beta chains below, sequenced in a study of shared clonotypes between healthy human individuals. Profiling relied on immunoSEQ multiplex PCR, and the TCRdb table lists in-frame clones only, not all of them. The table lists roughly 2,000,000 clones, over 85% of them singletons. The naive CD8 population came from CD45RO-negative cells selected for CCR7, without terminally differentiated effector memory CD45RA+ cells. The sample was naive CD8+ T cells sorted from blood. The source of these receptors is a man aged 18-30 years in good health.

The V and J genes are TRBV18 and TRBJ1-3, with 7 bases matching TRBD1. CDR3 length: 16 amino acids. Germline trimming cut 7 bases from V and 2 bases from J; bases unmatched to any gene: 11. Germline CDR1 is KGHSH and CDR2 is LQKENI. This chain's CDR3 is CASLSGTEGTGNTIYF. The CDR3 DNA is TGTGCCAGCTTATCCGGGACAGAAGGAACTGGAAACACCATATATTTT.

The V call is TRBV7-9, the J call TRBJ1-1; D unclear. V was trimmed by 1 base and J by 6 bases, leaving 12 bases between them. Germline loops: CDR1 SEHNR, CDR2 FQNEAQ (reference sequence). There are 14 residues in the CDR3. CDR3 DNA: TGTGCCAGCAGCTTAGATAGTCTGGGCCCTGAAGCTTTCTTT. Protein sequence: CASSLDSLGPEAFF.

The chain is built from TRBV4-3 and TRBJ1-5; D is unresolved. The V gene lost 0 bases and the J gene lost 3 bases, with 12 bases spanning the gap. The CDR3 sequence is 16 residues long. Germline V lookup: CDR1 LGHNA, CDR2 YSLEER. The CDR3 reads CASSQEVAGTNQPQHF. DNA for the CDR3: TGCGCCAGCAGCCAAGAAGTGGCCGGAACCAATCAGCCCCAGCATTTT.

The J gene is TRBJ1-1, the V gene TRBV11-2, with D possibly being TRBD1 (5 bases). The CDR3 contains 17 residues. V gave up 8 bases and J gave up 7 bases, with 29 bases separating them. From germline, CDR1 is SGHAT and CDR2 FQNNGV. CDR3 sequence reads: CASSSSGGMRPGVEAFF. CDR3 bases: TGTGCCAGCTCCTCTAGCGGGGGGATGCGACCAGGAGTTGAAGCTTTCTTT.

CDR3 region: CASSLTASPEAFF. The CDR3, as DNA: TGTGCCAGCAGCCTAACAGCTTCCCCTGAAGCTTTCTTT. V gene TRBV7-9 combines with J gene TRBJ1-1; D ambiguous. Germline CDR1 is SEHNR and CDR2 is FQNEAQ (reference sequence). V was shortened by 5 bases and J by 6 bases, with 13 bases between the two germline ends. The CDR3 has 13 residues.

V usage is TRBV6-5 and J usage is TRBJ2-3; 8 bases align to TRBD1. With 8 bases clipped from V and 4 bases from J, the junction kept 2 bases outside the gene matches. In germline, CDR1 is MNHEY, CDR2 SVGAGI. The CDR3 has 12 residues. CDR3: CASQGAADTQYF. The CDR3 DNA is TGTGCCAGCCAGGGGGCTGCAGATACGCAGTATTTT.

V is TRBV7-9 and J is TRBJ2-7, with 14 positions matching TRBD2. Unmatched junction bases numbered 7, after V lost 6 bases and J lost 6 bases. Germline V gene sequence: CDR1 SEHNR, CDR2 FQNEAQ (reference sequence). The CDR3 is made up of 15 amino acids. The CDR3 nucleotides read TGTGCCAGCAGTAGTACCGGGACTAGCGGGAGCGAGCAGTACTTC. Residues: CASSSTGTSGSEQYF.

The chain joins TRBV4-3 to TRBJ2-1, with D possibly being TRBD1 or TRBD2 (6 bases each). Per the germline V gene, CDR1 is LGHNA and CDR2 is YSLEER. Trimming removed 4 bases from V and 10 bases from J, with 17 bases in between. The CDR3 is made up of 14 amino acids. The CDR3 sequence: CASSLLPGAGEQFF. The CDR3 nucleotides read TGCGCCAGCAGCCTTTTGCCGGGGGCCGGGGAGCAGTTCTTC.

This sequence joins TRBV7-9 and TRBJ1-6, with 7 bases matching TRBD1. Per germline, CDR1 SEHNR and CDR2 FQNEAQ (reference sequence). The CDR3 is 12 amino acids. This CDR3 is CAAGTANSPLHF. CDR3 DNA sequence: TGTGCTGCCGGGACAGCGAATTCACCCCTCCACTTT.

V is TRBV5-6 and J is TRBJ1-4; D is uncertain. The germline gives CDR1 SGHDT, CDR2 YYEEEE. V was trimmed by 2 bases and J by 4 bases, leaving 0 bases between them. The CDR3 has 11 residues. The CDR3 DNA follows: TGTGCCAGCAGCTTTAATGAAAAACTGTTTTTT. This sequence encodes CASSFNEKLFF.

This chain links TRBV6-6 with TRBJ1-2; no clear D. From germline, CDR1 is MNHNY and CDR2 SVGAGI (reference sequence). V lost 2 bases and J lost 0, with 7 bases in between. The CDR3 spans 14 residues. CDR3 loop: CASSYSRSNYGYTF. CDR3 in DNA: TGTGCCAGCAGTTACAGTCGGTCTAACTATGGCTACACCTTC.

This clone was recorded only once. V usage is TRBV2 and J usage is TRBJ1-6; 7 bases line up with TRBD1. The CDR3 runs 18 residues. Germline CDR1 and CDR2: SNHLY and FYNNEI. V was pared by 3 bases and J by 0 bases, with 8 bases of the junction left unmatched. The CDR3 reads CASSDGDRQSSYNSPLHF. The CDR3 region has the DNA TGTGCCAGCAGTGATGGGGACAGACAGAGCTCCTATAATTCACCCCTCCACTTT. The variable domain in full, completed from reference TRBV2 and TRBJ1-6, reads EPEVTQTPSHQVTQMGQEVILRCVPISNHLYFYWYRQILGQKVEFLVSFYNNEISEKSEIFDDQFSVERPDGSNFTLKIRSTKLEDSAMYFCASSDGDRQSSYNSPLHFGNGTRLTVT.

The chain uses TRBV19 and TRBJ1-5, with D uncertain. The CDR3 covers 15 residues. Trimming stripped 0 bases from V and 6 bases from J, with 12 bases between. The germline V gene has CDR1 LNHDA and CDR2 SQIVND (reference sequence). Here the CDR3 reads CASSIDYLVGQPQHF. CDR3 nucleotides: TGTGCCAGTAGTATAGATTACTTGGTTGGTCAGCCCCAGCATTTT.

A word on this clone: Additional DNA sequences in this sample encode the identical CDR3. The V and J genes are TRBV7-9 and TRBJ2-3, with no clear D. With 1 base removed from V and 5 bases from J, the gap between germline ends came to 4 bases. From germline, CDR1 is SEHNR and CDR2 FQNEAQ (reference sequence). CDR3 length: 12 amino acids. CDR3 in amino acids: CASSLEGDTQYF. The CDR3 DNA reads TGTGCCAGCAGCTTAGAGGGAGATACGCAGTATTTT.

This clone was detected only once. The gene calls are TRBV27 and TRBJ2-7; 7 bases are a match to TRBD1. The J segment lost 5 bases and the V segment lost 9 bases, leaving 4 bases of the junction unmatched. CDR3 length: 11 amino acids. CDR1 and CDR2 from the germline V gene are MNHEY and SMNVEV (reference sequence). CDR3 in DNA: TGTGCCAGTCACAGGGGCGACGAGCAGTACTTC. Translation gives CASHRGDEQYF.

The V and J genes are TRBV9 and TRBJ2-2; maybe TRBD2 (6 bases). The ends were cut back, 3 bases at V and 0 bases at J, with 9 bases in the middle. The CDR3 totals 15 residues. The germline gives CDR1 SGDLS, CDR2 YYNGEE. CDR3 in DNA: TGTGCCAGCAGCGAAGCGGGTTCGAACACCGGGGAGCTGTTTTTT. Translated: CASSEAGSNTGELFF.

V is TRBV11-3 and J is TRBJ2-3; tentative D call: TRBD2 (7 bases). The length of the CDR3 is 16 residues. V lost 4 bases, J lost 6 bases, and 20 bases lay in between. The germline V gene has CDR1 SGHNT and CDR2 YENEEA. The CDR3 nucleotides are TGTGCCAGCAGCTCTCACGCGGGGGCCTGGCTGGATACGCAGTATTTT. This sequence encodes CASSSHAGAWLDTQYF.

The CDR3 DNA reads as TGCGCCAGCAGCTTGTATCCAGGGAAGGGCACTGAAGCTTTCTTT. Its protein product is CASSLYPGKGTEAFF. The rearrangement links TRBV5-1 to TRBJ1-1, with D maybe TRBD1 (5 bases). V was shortened by 1 base and J by 4 bases, with 14 bases between the two germline ends. CDR1 and CDR2 (germline): SGHRS, YFSETQ. The CDR3 totals 15 residues.

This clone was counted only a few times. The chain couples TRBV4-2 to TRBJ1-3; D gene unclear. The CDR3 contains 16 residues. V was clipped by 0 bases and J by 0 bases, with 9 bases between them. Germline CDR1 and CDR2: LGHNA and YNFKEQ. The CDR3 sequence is CASSQDHIDSGNTIYF. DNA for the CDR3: TGTGCCAGCAGCCAAGATCACATAGACTCTGGAAACACCATATATTTT.

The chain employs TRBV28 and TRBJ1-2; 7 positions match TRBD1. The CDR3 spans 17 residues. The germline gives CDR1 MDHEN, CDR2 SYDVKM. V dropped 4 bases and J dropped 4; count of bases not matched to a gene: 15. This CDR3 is CASSSLLIQGLGYGYTF. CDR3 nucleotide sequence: TGTGCCAGCAGTTCCCTCCTCATACAGGGGCTCGGCTATGGCTACACCTTC.

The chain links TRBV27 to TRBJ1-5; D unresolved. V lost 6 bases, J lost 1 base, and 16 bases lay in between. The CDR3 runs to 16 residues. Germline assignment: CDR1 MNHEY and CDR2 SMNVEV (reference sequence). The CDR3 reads CASSPYTDASNQPQHF. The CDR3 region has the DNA TGTGCCAGCAGCCCTTATACAGATGCCAGCAATCAGCCCCAGCATTTT.